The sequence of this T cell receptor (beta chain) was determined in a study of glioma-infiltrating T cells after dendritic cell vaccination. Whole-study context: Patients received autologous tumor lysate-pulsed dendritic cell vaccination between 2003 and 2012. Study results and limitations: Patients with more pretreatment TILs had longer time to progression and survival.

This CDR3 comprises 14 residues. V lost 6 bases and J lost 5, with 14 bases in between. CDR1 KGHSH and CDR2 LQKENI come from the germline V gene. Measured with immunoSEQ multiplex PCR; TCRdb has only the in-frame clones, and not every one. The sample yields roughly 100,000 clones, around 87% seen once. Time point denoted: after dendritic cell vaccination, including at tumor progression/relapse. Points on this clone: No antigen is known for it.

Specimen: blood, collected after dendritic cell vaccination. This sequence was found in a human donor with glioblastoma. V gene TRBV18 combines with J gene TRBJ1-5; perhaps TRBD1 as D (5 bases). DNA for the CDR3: TGTGCCAGCTCGTCGGCTAGGGGTGATCAGCCCCAGCATTTT. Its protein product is CASSSARGDQPQHF.